This entry concerns a single T cell receptor (beta chain). This sample stems from a study of blood T cell repertoires in COVID-19. Original handling: Nucleated cell number was recorded as an estimate derived from reference gene primer amplification. TCRdb's copy holds only in-frame clones and misses some; the assay was immunoSEQ multiplex PCR. For V, J and clone size, that table is used; D and trimming come from the DNA. The profile shows around 250,000 clones, roughly 85% of them singletons. The V end lost 5 bases, the J end lost 7 bases, and 20 bases lay between the germline ends. Looked up from germline, CDR1 is GTSNPN and CDR2 is SVGIG (reference sequence). There are 15 residues in the CDR3. The age range of participants was about 18 to 95 years, with residence in about two dozen US areas. Researchers sorted participants into cohorts using their self-reported clinical history. Recovered Cohort 3 donors showed two negative PCRs, clearance, or symptom resolution.

The chain is built from TRBV30 and TRBJ1-4, with a weak D call TRBD1 (6 bases). The TCR originated in a woman aged 50 to 60 who had recovered from COVID-19. Material: PBMCs or T cells enriched from blood (not recorded which). CDR3 region: CAWHRTSGEGEKLFF. The CDR3 region has the DNA TGTGCCTGGCATAGGACCTCAGGGGAGGGTGAAAAACTGTTTTTT.